Only a few counts were recorded for the clone carrying this TCR beta chain. Other nucleotide sequences from this sample produce the same CDR3. The data were taken from a study of OX40 agonist ivuxolimab in advanced cancers. Per germline, CDR1 SGHRS and CDR2 YFSETQ. The CDR3 totals 11 residues. Between the trimmed V and J ends, which lost 0 bases and 5 bases, there was a span of 2 bases. Clones were sequenced by immunoSEQ multiplex PCR, and TCRdb holds only the in-frame ones, with some missing. The sample records 80,000 to 100,000 clones, about 91% being singletons. The chain combines TRBV5-1 with TRBJ2-5; D unclear. The input for sequencing was CD4+ or CD8+ T cells sorted from blood, taken in a trial of the OX40 agonist ivuxolimab. The TCR originated in an adult with an advanced solid tumor such as melanoma, head and neck, liver or kidney cancer. As DNA, the CDR3 is TGCGCCAGCAGCTTGGAGGAGACCCAGTACTTC. This gives the protein CASSLEETQYF. Using reference TRBV5-1 and TRBJ2-5 for the parts outside the CDR3, the full variable domain is KAGVTQTPRYLIKTRGQQVTLSCSPISGHRSVSWYQQTPGQGLQFLFEYFSETQRNKGNFPGRFSGRQFSNSRSEMNVSTLELGDSALYLCASSLEETQYFGPGTRLLVL.